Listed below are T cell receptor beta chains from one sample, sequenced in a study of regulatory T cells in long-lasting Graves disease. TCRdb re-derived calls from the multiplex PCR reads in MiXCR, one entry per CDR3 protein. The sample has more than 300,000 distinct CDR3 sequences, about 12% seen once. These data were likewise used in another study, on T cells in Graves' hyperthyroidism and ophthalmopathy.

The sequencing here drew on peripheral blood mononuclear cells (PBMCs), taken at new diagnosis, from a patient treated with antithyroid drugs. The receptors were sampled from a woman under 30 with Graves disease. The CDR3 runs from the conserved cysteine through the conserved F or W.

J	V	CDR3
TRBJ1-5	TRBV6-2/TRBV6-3	CASRRGANQPQHF
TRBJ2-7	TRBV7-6	CASSLRAGTREGYEQYF
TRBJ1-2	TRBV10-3	CAISESLGAQSYGYTF
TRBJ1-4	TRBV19	CASTPGQENEKLFF
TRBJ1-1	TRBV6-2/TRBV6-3	CASRWTRNTEAFF
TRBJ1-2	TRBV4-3	CASSPLGTGDYGYTF
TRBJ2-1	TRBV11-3	CASILAGLYNEQFF
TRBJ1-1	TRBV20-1	CSARATGGEAFF
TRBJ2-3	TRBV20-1	CSAHPLAGTTDTQYF
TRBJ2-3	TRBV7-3	CASSPRGFGTDTQYF
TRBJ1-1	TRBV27	CASSLDFRGRNTEAFF
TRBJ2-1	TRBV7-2	CASSFHSAGAYNEQFF
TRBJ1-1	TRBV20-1	CSVREDTEAFF
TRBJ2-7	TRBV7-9	CASSLGPEQYF
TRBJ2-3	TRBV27	CASSLSRLPDTQYF
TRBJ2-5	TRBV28	CASSFTGARDPQETQYF
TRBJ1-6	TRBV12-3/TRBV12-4	CASSPSTGEASPLHF
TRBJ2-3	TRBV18	CASSPTDVDTQYF
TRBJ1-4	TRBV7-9	CASSLGRGTMGLFF
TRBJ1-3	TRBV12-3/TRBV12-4	CASRDSSGNTIYF
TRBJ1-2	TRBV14	CASSQLDRGHYGYTF
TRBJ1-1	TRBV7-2	CASSLLSKNTEAFF
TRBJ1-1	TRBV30	CAWRKGLNTEAFF
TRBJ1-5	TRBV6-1	CASSRQAELQHF
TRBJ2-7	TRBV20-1	CSARDRGLSHEQYF
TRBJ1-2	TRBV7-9	CASSLRDMEDGYTF
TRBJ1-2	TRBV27	CASSLSGRGHSAGYTF
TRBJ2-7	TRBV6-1	CASRHKLAGLVLEQYF
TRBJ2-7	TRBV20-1	CSAGDPGHLSYEQYF
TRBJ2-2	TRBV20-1	CSARDKNTGELFF
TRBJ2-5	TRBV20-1	CSARGQGETSETQYF
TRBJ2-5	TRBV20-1	CSAGDSGGWEETQYF
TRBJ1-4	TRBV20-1	CSASYSTNEKLFF
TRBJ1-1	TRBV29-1	CSAWGAGLNTEAFF
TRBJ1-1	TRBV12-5	CASGLIIDPEAFF
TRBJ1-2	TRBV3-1	CASSHKHGYTF
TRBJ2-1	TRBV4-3	CASSQGWPSGPSHNEQFF
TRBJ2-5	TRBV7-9	CASSYTGGRETQYF
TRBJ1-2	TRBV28	CASSSRMGQGNTF
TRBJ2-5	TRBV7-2	CASSLALPVETQYF
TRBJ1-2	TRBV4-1	CASSHPGQGIGYTF
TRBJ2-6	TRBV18	CASSPSDGNSGANVLTF
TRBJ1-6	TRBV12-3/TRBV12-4	CASSSGPRSPLHF
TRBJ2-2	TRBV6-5	CASSYTGGKKTGELFF